The TCR beta chain under discussion was sequenced for a study of blood T cells in healthy people across ages (dated by TCRdb to about 2015). For the study in its entirety: In model experiments, template switching captured about one uniquely barcoded TCR beta cDNA molecule for every two T cells. Two additional independent replicas of 1 million unique cDNA reads from the same blood draw were analyzed for two donors (one aged 18 to 29 and one aged 80 or older). The donors were split into four age groups: young (average about 16 years), middle-aged (roughly 40), aged (more than 55) and long-lived (roughly 80). Donors of different ages were randomly distributed across sequencing lanes to avoid experimental bias. Using deep sequencing normalized with unique cDNA molecular identifiers, the study measured how TCR beta repertoire diversity changes with age. The paper as a whole reports these results and caveats: Because the CMV infection status of the donors was unknown, age-related changes in expanded clonotypes may potentially have been confounded. The long-lived group showed more naive CD4+ T cells, fewer expanded clones and increased TCR diversity than the aged group, suggesting age selection. Total diversity estimates from one million sequenced T cells were considered lower bounds and underestimates. Conclusive comparison of naive and antigen-experienced compartments was prevented by the profiling of bulk unsorted PBMCs. There was a strong correlation between observed TCR beta diversity and the percentage of naive T cells measured by flow cytometry. Observed TCR beta diversity per million T cells fell roughly linearly with age, and a significant reduction was already apparent by age roughly 40.

The CDR3 spans 17 residues, from the cysteine through the phenylalanine. Of the read, only the CDR3 DNA is kept; its 51 bases are in frame from base 1. This clonotype was picked up a small number of times. Its antigen target is currently unknown. No clone much larger than this one lies a single base away; base qualities are absent. The library was built by means of 5' RACE. Sequencing relied on an Illumina HiSeq 2500. A second PCR of roughly 7 to 12 cycles was performed with a sample-barcoded 5' primer and a J-beta primer mix. A template-switch 5' adaptor carrying 12 random nucleotides introduced a unique molecular identifier onto each TCR beta cDNA molecule. Each sample yielded at least 2.5 million CDR3-containing paired-end reads. First-strand cDNA was synthesized from all RNA with the Mint cDNA synthesis kit, primed by a TRBC-specific oligonucleotide. Following uracil-DNA glycosylase treatment, all cDNA underwent a first 18-cycle PCR with the universal primers M1SS and BC2_uni_R. Per the authors' processing: For normalization, 1 million high-quality reads were randomly selected from each sample, with every read carrying a distinct molecular identifier. Instead of being binned into consensus sequences, reads that shared molecular identifiers were thrown out. CDR3 identification, clonotype clustering and error correction used MiTCR with a Q25 quality threshold and the strictest error-elimination algorithm. A nonparametric unseen species model with Euler transformation was used to estimate a lower bound on total TCR beta diversity. TCRdb cleaned the public reads at Q25 with fastp, built clones with MiXCR and kept in-frame beta chains. Rows with one shared CDR3 protein collapse into an entry with the most common genes and DNA. In this record, the V and J calls reflect TCRdb's handling and not the investigators' own analysis. Counted in this sample were fewer than 1,000,000 distinct CDR3 sequences; around half of them appeared once. The ten largest make up less than 20% of the sample.

The donors were 40 or so Caucasian individuals from Russia, aged roughly 6 to 100 years, who were systemically healthy. Each donor gave about 9.8 milliliters of peripheral blood, drawn into EDTA-treated Vacutainer tubes. Ficoll-Paque density-gradient centrifugation was used to isolate PBMCs, with at least 7 million per sample. Total RNA, at least 6 micrograms per sample, was extracted from PBMCs with Trizol reagent. The percentages of naive CD45RAhigh/CD27high T cells were determined by flow cytometry on a PBMC aliquot from every donor. The sequenced material came from blood. The chain uses TRBV21-1 and TRBJ2-5; TRBD1, the D gene given by the table, was not confirmed from the DNA. TRBV21-1 is given as a pseudogene. The sequence was obtained from a man older than 75 in good health. The DNA sequence is TGTGCCAGCAGCAAAGAGAGGCAGGACAGACCTCAAGAGACCCAGTACTTC. Its coded protein is CASSKERQDRPQETQYF.